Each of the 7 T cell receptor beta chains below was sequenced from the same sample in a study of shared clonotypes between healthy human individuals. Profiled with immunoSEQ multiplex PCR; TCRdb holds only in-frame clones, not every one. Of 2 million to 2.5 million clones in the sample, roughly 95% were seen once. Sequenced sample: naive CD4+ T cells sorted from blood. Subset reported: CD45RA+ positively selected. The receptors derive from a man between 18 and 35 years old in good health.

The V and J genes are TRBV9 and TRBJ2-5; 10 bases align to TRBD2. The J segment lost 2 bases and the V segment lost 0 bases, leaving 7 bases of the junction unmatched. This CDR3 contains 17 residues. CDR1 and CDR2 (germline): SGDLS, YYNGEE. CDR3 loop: CASSVAGASGGQETQYF. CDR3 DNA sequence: TGTGCCAGCAGCGTAGCTGGCGCTAGCGGGGGTCAAGAGACCCAGTACTTC.

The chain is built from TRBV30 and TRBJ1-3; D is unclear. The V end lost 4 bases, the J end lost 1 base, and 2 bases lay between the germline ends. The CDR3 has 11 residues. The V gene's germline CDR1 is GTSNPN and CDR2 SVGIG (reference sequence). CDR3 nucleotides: TGTGCCTGGAAATCTGGAAACACCATATATTTT. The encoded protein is CAWKSGNTIYF.

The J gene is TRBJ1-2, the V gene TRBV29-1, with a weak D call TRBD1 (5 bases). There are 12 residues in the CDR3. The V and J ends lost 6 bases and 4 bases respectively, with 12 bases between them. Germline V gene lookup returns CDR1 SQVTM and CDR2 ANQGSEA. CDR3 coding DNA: TGCAGCGTCCGGGAGGGGTCCTATGGCTACACCTTC. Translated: CSVREGSYGYTF.

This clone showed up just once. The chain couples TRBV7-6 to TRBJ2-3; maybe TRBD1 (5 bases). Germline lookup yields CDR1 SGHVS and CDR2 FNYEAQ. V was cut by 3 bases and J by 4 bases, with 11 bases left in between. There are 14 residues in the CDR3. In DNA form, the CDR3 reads TGTGCCAGCAGCTTGGGCAGGGATGCAGATACGCAGTATTTT. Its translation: CASSLGRDADTQYF.

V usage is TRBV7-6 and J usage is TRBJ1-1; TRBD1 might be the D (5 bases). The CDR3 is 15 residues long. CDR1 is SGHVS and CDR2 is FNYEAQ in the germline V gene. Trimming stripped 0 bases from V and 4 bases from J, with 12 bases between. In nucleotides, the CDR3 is TGTGCCAGCAGCTTAGCCGGGGGAATAAGCACTGAAGCTTTCTTT. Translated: CASSLAGGISTEAFF.

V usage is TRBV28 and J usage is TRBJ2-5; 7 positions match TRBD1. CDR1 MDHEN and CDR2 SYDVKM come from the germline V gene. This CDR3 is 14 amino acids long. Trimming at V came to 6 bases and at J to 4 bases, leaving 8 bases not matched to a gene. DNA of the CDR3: TGTGCCAGCAGAGGCCCAACAGGGGTAGAGACCCAGTACTTC. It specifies CASRGPTGVETQYF.

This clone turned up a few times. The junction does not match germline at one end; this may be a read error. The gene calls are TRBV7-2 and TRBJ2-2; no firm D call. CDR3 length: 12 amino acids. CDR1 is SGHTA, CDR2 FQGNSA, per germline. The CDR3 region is CASNLGTGELFF. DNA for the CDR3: TGTGCCAGCAACTTAGGGACCGGGGAGCTGTTTTTT.